Below, one T cell receptor beta chain is given with its context. Its antigen is currently unknown. One base away lies a much larger clone, so this may be a sequencing read error. Germline assignment: CDR1 MGHRA and CDR2 YSYEKL. The CDR3 has 18 amino acids. This sample is drawn from a study of blood T cells in healthy people across ages. About the study: Per two T cells, template switching captured roughly one barcoded beta molecule.

Findings and limits, study-wide: The percentage of naive T cells correlated strongly with TCR beta diversity. Conclusively comparing naive with antigen-experienced cells was impossible with unsorted PBMCs.

The second PCR ran about 6 to 11 cycles with a sample-barcoded 5' primer and J-beta primers. MiXCR, applied by TCRdb to the 5' RACE reads, yields one record per CDR3 protein. This sample has 1.5 million to 2 million distinct CDR3 sequences, with around 50% found just once. Sequenced material: blood. V is TRBV4-1 and J is TRBJ2-1, with 11 bases aligning to TRBD2. The sequence came from a woman aged 40-49 years in good health. CDR3 sequence: CASSQDRASGGSYNGQFF. The CDR3 coding sequence is TGCGCCAGCAGCCAAGATCGGGCTAGCGGGGGGTCGTACAATGGGCAGTTCTTC.